This T cell receptor (beta chain) is from a study of T cell changes during pregnancy in multiple sclerosis. Germline CDR1 and CDR2: MDHEN and SYDVKM. J lost 1 base, V lost 6 bases, and 9 bases had no gene match. The CDR3 sequence is 15 residues long. Measured with immunoSEQ multiplex PCR; TCRdb has only the in-frame clones, and not every one. The data contain 65,000 to 90,000 clones, approximately 91% of them seen just once; the ten biggest clones take up roughly 2.5%. The sequence was obtained from a female donor with multiple sclerosis, enrolled in a pregnancy study. The rearrangement joins TRBV28 to TRBJ2-7, with TRBD2 identical over 7 bases. Sequenced material: peripheral blood, taken in the first trimester of pregnancy. CDR3: CASSFIAGRSYEQYF. CDR3 DNA: TGTGCCAGCAGCTTTATAGCGGGTAGGTCCTACGAGCAGTACTTC.